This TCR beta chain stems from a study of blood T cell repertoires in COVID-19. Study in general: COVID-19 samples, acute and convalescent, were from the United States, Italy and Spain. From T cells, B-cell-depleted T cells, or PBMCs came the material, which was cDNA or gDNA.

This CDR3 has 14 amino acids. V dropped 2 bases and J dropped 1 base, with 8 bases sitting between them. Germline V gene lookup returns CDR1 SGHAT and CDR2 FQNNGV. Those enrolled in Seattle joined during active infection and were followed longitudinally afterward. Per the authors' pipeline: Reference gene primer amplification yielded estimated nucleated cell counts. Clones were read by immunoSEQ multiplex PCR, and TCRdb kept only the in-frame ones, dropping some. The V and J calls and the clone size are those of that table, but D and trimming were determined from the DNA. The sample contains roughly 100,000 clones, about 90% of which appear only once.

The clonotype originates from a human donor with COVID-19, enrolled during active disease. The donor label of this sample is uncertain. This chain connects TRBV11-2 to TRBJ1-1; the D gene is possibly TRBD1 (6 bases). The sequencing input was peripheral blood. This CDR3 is CASSLRGGNTEAFF. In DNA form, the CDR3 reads TGTGCCAGCAGCTTACGAGGGGGGAACACTGAAGCTTTCTTT.